This T cell receptor (beta chain) emerged from a study of blood T cell repertoires in COVID-19. Repertoires were generated with immunoSEQ multiplex PCR, while TCRdb's copy carries only in-frame clones and drops some. The sample records over 30,000 clones, about 80% being singletons. V dropped 0 bases and J dropped 4 bases, with 4 bases sitting between them. CDR1 MGHRA and CDR2 YSYEKL come from the germline V gene. The CDR3 is made up of 12 amino acids. The sequencing input was peripheral blood. This sequence originates from a man aged 50 or older with acute or convalescent COVID-19. The rearrangement uses TRBV4-1 and TRBJ2-7; D is ambiguous. As DNA, the CDR3 is TGCGCCAGCAGCCAAGACTTTTACGAGCAGTACTTC. This encodes CASSQDFYEQYF.